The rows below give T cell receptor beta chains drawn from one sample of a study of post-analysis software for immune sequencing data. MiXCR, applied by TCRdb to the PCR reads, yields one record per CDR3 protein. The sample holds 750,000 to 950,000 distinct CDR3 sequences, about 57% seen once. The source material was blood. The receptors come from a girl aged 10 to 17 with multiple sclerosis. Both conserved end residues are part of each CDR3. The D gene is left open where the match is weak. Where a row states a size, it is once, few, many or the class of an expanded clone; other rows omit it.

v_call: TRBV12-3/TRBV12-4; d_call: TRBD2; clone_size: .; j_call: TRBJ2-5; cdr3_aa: CASSSTDRGEQYF; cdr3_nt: TGTGCCAGCAGTTCTACGGACCGGGGGGAGCAGTACTTC
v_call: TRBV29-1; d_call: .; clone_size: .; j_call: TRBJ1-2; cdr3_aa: CSVSHGNYGYTF; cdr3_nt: TGCAGCGTGTCACACGGGAACTATGGCTACACCTTC
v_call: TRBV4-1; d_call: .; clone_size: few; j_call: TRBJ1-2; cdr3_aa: CASSPRDRNNYGYTF; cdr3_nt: TGCGCCAGCAGCCCCCGGGACCGAAATAACTATGGCTACACCTTC
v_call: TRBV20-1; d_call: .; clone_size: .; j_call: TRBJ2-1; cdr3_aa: CSGLLNEQFF; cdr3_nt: TGCAGCGGCCTGTTGAATGAGCAGTTCTTC
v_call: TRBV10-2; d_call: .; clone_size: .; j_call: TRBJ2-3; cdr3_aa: CASSDIRTGTQYF; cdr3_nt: TGCGCCAGCAGTGACATCCGCACAGGTACGCAGTATTTT
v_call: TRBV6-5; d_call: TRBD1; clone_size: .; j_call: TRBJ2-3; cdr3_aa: CASSYSMTGKRTRDTQYF; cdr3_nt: TGTGCCAGCAGTTACTCAATGACAGGGAAGAGGACCAGGGATACGCAGTATTTT
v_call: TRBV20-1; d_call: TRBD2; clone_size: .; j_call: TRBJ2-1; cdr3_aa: CSARVTSGVFDEQFF; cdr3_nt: TGCAGTGCTAGAGTAACTAGCGGGGTATTCGATGAGCAGTTCTTC
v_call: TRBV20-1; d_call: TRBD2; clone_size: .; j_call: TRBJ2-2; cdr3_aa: CSARGTSGFANTGELFF; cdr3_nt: TGCAGTGCTAGGGGGACTAGCGGGTTCGCGAACACCGGGGAGCTGTTTTTT
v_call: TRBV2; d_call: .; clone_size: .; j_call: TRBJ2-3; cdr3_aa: CASRPGHVTDTQYF; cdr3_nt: TGTGCCAGCAGACCGGGACATGTCACAGATACGCAGTATTTT
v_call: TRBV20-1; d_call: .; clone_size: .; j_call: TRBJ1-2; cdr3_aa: CSANPLFRGVGYTF; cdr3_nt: TGCAGTGCTAACCCCCTCTTTAGGGGGGTAGGCTACACCTTC
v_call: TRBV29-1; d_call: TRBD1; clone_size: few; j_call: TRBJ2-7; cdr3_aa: CSVDVRQGGDEQYF; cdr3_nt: TGCAGCGTTGACGTGAGACAGGGCGGCGACGAGCAGTACTTC
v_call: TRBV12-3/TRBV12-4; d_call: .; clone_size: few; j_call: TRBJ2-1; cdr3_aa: CASSLYPSGSWQFF; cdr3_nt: TGTGCCAGCAGTTTATACCCCAGCGGGTCTTGGCAGTTCTTC
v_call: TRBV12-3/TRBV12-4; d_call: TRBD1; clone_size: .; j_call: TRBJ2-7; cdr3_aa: CASSFWDRGYEQYF; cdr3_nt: TGTGCCAGCAGTTTCTGGGACAGGGGCTACGAGCAGTACTTC
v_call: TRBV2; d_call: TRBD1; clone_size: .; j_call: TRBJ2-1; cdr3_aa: CASIRDRDYNEQFF; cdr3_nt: TGTGCCAGCATACGGGACAGGGACTACAATGAGCAGTTCTTC
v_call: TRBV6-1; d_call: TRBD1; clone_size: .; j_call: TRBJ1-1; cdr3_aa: CASTGTGFRPMNTEAFF; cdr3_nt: TGTGCCAGCACCGGGACAGGGTTTCGCCCTATGAACACTGAAGCTTTCTTT
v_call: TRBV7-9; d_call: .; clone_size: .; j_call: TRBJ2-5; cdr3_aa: CASRPPVRETQYF; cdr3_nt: TGTGCCAGCAGACCACCTGTGCGGGAGACCCAGTACTTC
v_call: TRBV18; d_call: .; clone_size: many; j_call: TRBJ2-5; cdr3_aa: CASSPTQETQYF; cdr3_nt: TGTGCCAGCTCACCAACCCAAGAGACCCAGTACTTC
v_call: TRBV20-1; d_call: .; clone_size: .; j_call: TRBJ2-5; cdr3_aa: CSAGPRALNAETQYF; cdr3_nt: TGCAGTGCTGGCCCGAGGGCCCTCAACGCAGAGACCCAGTACTTC
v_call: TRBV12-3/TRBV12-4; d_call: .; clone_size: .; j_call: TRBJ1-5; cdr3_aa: CASTLQGGNQPQHF; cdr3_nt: TGTGCCAGCACCCTACAGGGAGGCAATCAGCCCCAGCATTTT
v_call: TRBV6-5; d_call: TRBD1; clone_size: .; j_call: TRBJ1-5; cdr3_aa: CASSYIGTGGKYSNQPQHF; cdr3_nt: TGTGCCAGCAGTTACATCGGGACAGGGGGCAAATATAGCAATCAGCCCCAGCATTTT
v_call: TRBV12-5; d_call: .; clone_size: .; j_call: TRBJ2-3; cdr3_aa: CASGYKQGTDTQYF; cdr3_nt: TGTGCTAGTGGTTACAAGCAGGGCACAGATACGCAGTATTTT
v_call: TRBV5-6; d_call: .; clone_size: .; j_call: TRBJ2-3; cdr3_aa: CASSFLLGDTDTQYF; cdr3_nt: TGTGCCAGCAGCTTCTTGCTAGGCGACACAGATACGCAGTATTTT
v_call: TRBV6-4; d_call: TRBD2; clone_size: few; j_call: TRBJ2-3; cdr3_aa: CASSDTSGPSDTQYF; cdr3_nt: TGTGCCAGCAGTGACACTAGCGGGCCCTCTGATACGCAGTATTTT
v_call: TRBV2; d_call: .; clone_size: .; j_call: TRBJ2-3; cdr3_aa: CASSINRDTQYF; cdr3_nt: TGTGCCAGCAGTATCAACAGAGATACGCAGTATTTT
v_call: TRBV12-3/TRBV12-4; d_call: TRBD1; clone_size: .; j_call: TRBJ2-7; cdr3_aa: CASSLMGQGPHEQYF; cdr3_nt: TGTGCCAGCAGTTTAATGGGACAGGGCCCCCACGAGCAGTACTTC